The following is a TCR beta chain sequence with its context. Antigen specificity is unknown. The sample is drawn from a study of cytomegalovirus exposure and HLA in healthy donors. Study summary: Researchers previously reported finding about 110 million unique TCR beta sequences from 170 million or so T cells.

Study results and caveats: The study designated fewer than 200 TCR beta chains cytomegalovirus-associated. Published work reported that the classifier diagnosed cytomegalovirus status with high specificity and sensitivity. A later analysis linked roughly 17,000 TCR beta sequences to HLA alleles at 0.05 false discovery rate.

CDR3 length: 14 residues. The V and J ends lost 8 bases and 8 bases respectively, with 18 bases between them. Germline V gives CDR1 SGHTA, CDR2 FQGNSA. It was with 60 Vbeta and 13 Jbeta primers that the PCR ran. Produced via immunoSEQ multiplex PCR; TCRdb's table is partial and in-frame only. The sample contains tens of thousands of clones, roughly 69% of which appear only once. The source is a woman under 40 in good health and CMV-seronegative. Material for sequencing was PBMCs. J is TRBJ2-2 and V is TRBV7-2, with D possibly matching TRBD1 (5 bases). The CDR3 spells CASAGVGRAGELFF. The CDR3 DNA follows: TGTGCCAGCGCTGGCGTGGGGCGCGCGGGGGAGCTGTTTTTT.